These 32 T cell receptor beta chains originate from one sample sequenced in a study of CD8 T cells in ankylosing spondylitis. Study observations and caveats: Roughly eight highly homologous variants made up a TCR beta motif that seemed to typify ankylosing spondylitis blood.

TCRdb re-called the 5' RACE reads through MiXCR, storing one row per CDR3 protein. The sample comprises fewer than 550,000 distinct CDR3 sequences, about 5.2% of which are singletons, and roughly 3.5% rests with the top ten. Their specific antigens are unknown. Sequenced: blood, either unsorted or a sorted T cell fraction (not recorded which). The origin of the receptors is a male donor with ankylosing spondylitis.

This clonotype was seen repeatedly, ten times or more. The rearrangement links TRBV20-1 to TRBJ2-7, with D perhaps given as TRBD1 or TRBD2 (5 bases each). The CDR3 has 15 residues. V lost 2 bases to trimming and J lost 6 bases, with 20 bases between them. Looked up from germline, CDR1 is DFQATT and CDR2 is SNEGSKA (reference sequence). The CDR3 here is CSARFQGSATTEQYF. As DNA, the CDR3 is TGCAGTGCTAGATTCCAGGGATCGGCGACTACCGAGCAGTACTTC.

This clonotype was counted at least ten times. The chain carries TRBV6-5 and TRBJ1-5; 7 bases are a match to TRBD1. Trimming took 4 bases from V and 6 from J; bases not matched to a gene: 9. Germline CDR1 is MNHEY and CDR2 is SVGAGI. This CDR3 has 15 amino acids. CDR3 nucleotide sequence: TGTGCCAGCAGTTCCATCACAGGGGTAGGTCAGCCCCAGCATTTT. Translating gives CASSSITGVGQPQHF.

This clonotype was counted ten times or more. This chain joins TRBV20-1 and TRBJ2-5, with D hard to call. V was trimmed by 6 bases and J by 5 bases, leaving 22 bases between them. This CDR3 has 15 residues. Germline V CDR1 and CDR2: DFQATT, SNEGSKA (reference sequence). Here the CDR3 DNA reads TGCAGTGCCCCTAGGGCCAGGAGATTCGGGGAGACCCAGTACTTC. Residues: CSAPRARRFGETQYF.

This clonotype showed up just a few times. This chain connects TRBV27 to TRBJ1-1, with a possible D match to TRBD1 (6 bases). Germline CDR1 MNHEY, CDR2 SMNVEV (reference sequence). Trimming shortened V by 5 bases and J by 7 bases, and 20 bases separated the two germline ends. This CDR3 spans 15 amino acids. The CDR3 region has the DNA TGTGCCAGCAGTGCCCTGACAGGTTCTAGGGGTGAAGCTTTCTTT. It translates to CASSALTGSRGEAFF.

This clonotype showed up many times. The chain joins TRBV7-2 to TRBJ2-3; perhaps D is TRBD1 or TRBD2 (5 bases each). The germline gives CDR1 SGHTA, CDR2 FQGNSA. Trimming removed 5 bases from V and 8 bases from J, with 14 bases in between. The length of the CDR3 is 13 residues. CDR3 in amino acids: CASSPDWGATQYF. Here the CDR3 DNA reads TGTGCCAGCAGCCCGGACTGGGGCGCTACGCAGTATTTT.

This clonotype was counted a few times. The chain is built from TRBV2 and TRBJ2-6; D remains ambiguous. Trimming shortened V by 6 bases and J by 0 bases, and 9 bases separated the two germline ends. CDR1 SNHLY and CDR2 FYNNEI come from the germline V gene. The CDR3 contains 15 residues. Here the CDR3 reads CASRQGTSGANVLTF. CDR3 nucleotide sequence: TGTGCCAGCAGGCAAGGTACCTCTGGGGCCAACGTCCTGACTTTC.

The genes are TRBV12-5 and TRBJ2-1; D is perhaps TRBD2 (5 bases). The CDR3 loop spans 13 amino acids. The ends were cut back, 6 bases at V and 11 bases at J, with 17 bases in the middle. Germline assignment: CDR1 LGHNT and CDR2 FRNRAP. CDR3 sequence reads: CASGTISGGQQFF. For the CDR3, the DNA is TGTGCTAGTGGCACAATATCTGGCGGGCAGCAGTTCTTC.

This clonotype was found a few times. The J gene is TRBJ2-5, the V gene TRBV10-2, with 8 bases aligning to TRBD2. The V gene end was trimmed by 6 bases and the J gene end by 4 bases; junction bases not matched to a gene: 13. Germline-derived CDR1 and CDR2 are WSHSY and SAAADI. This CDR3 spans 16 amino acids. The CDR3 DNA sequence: TGCGCCAGCAGCAAACATAGCGGGACCGCGGGAGAGACCCAGTACTTC. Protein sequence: CASSKHSGTAGETQYF.

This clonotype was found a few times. DNA of the CDR3: TGTGCCAGCAGCCCAGGGGACTCTACGAACACCGGGGAGCTGTTTTTT. Protein product: CASSPGDSTNTGELFF. This chain connects TRBV11-3 to TRBJ2-2; D may match TRBD1 or TRBD2 (6 bases each). CDR1 is SGHNT, CDR2 YENEEA, per germline. There are 16 residues in the CDR3. The germline V and J ends were trimmed by 5 bases and 0 bases, with 13 bases remaining between them. The full variable domain, in which reference TRBV11-3 and TRBJ2-2 provide the parts outside the CDR3, is EAGVVQSPRYKIIEKKQPVAFWCNPISGHNTLYWYLQNLGQGPELLIRYENEEAVDDSQLPKDRFSAERLKGVDSTLKIQPAELGDSAVYLCASSPGDSTNTGELFFGEGSRLTVL.

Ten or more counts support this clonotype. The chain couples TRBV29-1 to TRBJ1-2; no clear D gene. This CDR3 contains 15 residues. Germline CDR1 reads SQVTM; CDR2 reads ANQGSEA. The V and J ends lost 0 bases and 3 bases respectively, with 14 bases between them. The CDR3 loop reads CSVEEWRNGDYGYTF. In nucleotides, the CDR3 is TGCAGCGTTGAAGAATGGAGAAATGGGGACTATGGCTACACCTTC.

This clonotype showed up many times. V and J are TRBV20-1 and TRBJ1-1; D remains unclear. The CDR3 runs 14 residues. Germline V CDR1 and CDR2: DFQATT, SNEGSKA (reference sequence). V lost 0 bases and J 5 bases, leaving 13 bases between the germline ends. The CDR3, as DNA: TGCAGTGCTAGAGATCGGGCTGGCGGGACTGAAGCTTTCTTT. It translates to CSARDRAGGTEAFF.

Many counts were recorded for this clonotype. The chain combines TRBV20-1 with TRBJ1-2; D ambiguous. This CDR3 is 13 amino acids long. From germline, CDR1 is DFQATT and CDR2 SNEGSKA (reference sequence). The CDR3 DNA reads TGCAGGACCGGCGGCGACCAGAAAGGTGGCTACACCTTC. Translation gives CRTGGDQKGGYTF.

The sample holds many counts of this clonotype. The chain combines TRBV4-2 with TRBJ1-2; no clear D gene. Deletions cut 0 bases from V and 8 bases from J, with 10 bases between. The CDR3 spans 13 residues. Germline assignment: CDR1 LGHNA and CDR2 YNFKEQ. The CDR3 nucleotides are TGTGCCAGCAGCCAAGACGGCACGTGGGGCTACACCTTC. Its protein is CASSQDGTWGYTF.

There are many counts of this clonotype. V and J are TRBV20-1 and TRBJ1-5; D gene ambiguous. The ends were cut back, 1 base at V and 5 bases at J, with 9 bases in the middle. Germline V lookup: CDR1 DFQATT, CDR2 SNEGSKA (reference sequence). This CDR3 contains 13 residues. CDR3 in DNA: TGCAGTGCTAGAGTCGGCGGGGATCAGCCCCAGCATTTT. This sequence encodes CSARVGGDQPQHF.

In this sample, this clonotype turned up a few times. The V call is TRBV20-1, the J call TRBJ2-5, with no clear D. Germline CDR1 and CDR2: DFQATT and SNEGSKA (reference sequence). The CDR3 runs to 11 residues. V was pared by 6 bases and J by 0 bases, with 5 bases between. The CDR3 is CSADYQETQYF. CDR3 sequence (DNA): TGCAGTGCCGACTACCAAGAGACCCAGTACTTC.

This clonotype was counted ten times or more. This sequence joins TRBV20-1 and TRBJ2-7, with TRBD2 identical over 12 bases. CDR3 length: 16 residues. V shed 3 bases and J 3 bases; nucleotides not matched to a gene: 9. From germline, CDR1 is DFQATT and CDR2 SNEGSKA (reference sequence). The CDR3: CSASSGLAGRVYEQYF. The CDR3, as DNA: TGCAGTGCTAGCAGCGGACTAGCGGGAAGAGTCTACGAGCAGTACTTC.

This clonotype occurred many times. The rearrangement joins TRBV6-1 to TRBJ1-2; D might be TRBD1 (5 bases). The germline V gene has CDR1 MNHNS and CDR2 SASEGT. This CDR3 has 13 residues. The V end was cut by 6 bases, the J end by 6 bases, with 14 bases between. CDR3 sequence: CASRDRLGDGYTF. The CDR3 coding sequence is TGTGCCAGCAGAGACCGCCTAGGGGATGGCTACACCTTC.

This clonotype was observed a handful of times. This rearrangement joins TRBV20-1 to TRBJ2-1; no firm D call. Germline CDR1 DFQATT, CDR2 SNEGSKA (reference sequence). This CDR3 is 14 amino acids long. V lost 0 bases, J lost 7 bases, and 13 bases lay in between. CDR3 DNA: TGCAGTGCTAGAGATCCCTGGTGGGGAAATGAGCAGTTCTTC. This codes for CSARDPWWGNEQFF.

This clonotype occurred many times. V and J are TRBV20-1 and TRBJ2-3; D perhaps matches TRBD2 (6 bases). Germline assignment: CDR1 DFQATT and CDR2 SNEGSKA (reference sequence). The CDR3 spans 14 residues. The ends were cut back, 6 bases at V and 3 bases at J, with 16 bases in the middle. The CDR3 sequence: CSAIAVLGTDTQYF. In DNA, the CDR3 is TGCAGTGCCATAGCGGTCCTGGGAACAGATACGCAGTATTTT.

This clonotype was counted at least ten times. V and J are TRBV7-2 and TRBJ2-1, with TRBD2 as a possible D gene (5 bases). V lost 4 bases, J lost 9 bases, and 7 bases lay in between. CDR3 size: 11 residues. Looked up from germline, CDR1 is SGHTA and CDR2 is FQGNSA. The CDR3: CASSSEGEQFF. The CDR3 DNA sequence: TGTGCCAGCAGCTCCGAGGGTGAGCAGTTCTTC.

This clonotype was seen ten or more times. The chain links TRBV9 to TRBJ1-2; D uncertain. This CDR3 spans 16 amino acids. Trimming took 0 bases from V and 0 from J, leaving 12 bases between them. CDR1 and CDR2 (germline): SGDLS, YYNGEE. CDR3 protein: CASSVEFQVPNYGYTF. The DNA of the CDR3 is TGTGCCAGCAGCGTAGAGTTCCAGGTCCCTAACTATGGCTACACCTTC.

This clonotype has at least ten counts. CDR3 nucleotides: TGCGCCAGCAGCTTGGAACCCGGCCCGAATTCACCCCTCCACTTT. It translates to CASSLEPGPNSPLHF. The chain has TRBV5-1 and TRBJ1-6, with D hard to call. The V end lost 0 bases, the J end lost 7 bases, and 11 bases lay between the germline ends. Germline assignment: CDR1 SGHRS and CDR2 YFSETQ. There are 15 residues in the CDR3.

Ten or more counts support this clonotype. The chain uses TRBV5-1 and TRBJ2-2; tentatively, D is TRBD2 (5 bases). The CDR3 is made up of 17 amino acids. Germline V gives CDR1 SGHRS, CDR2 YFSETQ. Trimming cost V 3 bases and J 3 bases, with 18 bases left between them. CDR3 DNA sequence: TGCGCCAGCAGCTCCTCGGTCCGAGCGGTTGACACCGGGGAGCTGTTTTTT. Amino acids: CASSSSVRAVDTGELFF.

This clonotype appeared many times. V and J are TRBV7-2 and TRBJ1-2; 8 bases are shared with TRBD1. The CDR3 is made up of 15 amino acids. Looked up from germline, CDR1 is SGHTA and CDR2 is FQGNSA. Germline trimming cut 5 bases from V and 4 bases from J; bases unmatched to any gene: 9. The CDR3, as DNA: TGTGCCAGCAGCAAACAGGGGGTTGGTACCTATGGCTACACCTTC. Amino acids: CASSKQGVGTYGYTF.

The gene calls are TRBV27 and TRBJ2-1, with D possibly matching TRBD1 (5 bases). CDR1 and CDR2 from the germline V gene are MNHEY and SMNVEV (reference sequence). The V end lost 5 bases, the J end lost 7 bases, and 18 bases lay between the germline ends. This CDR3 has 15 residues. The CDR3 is CASSRLGQGRNEQFF. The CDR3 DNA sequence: TGTGCCAGCAGTAGGTTAGGGCAGGGAAGAAATGAGCAGTTCTTC.

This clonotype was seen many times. The CDR3 is CSATQTATNEKLFF. In DNA, the CDR3 is TGCAGTGCTACCCAGACAGCAACTAATGAAAAACTGTTTTTT. The rearrangement uses TRBV20-1 and TRBJ1-4; D may be TRBD1 (5 bases). Germline V gene lookup returns CDR1 DFQATT and CDR2 SNEGSKA (reference sequence). The V gene lost 4 bases and the J gene lost 0 bases, with 9 bases spanning the gap. The CDR3 spans 14 residues.

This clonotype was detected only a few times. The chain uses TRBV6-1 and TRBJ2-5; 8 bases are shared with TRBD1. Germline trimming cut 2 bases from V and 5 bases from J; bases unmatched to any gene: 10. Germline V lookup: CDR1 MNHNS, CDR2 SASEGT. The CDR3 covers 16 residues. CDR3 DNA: TGTGCCAGCAGTGAACGAGGCCGACAGGGGCCGGAGACCCAGTACTTC. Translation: CASSERGRQGPETQYF.

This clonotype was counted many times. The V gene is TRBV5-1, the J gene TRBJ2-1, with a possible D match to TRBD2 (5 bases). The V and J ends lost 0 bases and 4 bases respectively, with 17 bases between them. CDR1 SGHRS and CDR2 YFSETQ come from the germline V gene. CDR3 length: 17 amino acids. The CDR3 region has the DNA TGCGCCAGCAGCTTGGAGGAGGACCGCGTGGGGTACAATGAGCAGTTCTTC. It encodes CASSLEEDRVGYNEQFF.

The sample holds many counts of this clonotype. This CDR3 reads CASSKGLAVNEQFF. CDR3 sequence (DNA): TGCGCCAGCAGCAAGGGACTAGCGGTAAATGAGCAGTTCTTC. The rearrangement links TRBV5-1 to TRBJ2-1, with TRBD2 identical over 11 bases. Germline V gene sequence: CDR1 SGHRS, CDR2 YFSETQ. Trimming cost V 4 bases and J 7 bases; bases outside gene matches: 4. This CDR3 has 14 residues.

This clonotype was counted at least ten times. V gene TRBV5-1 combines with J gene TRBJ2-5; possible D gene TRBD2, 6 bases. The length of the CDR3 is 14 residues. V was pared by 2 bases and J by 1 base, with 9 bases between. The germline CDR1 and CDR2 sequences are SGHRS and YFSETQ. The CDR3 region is CASSFMGGQETQYF. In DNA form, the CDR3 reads TGCGCCAGCAGCTTCATGGGGGGCCAAGAGACCCAGTACTTC.

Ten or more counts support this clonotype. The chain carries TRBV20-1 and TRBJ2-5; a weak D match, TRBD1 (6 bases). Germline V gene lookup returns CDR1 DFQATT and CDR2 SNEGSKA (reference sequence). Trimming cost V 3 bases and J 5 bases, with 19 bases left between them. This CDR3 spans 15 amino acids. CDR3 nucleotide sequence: TGCAGTGCTAGTCAAAGGGGCAGGGGCATTGAGACCCAGTACTTC. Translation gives CSASQRGRGIETQYF.

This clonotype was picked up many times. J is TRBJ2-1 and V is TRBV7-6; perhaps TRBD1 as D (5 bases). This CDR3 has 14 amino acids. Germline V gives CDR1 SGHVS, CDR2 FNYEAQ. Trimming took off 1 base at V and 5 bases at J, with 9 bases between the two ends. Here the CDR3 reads CASSLGGPNNEQFF. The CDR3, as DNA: TGTGCCAGCAGCTTAGGGGGCCCAAACAATGAGCAGTTCTTC.